This T cell receptor beta chain was recorded in a study of cytomegalovirus exposure and HLA in healthy donors (dated 2017 in TCRdb). Regarding the study in general: An earlier analysis of a few hundred of the donors reported about 300 Gb of sequence data and 117 million unique TCR beta sequences obtained from some 170 million T cells. Class I and class II HLA loci were covered by the typing at four-digit resolution. To study patterns of TCR occurrence, a later analysis re-analyzed previously published TCR beta repertoires from under 750 donors and added high-resolution HLA genotyping. Among 300 to 450 genotyped donors of the cohort, an average of approximately 240,000 unique TCR beta nucleotide sequences were sequenced per donor, 15% to 20% of them non-productive. Typing coverage differed by locus: A, B, C, DRB1 and DQB1 were typed in roughly 620-630 donors, DQA1 in roughly 510, DPA1 in around 600, and DPB1 in around 490. High-throughput TCR immunosequencing, statistical association of individual TCRs with disease status, and machine learning were combined to predict cytomegalovirus infection status. The T cell repertoires of about 700 subjects were profiled by immunosequencing and related to cytomegalovirus serostatus. In an earlier analysis of roughly 580 of the donors, high-throughput TCR beta sequencing was used to judge whether each TCR beta V gene segment behaved as functional or pseudogenic. A later genetic analysis took genome-wide SNP genotypes for about three fifths of the 666 donors and used that subset as a discovery cohort. Every repertoire in the discovery cohort had been generated on one and the same sequencing platform. Alongside the repertoire data, information on donor age, sex, ethnicity and CMV serostatus was compiled. In addition to the first cohort of 666 subjects, a separate validation cohort of 120 different subjects was used. Approximately 300 gigabases of sequencing data and tens of millions of unique TCR sequences made up an early release that covered several hundred HLA-typed donors. About five DR-DQ haplotypes were handled as single units for association and clustering because linkage in the cohort was strong. In the later analysis, no new phenotypic data were used to find candidate immune exposures; instead, reliance was placed on TCR beta sequences and their occurrence across donors. Of the approximately 400 genotyped donors, approximately 82% fell in the genetic ancestry cluster associated with self-reported Caucasian donors. The study aimed to test whether cataloging public T cell receptors could reveal signatures of past pathogen exposure.

The library was obtained by the immunoSEQ multiplex PCR assay. A mixture of 60 forward primers for TCR Vbeta segments and 13 reverse primers for TCR Jbeta segments was used in the multiplex PCR. A multiplex PCR assay on genomic DNA amplified the CDR3 region of rearranged TCR beta genes. On the Illumina HiSeq System, the amplified TCR beta libraries were sequenced as 87-base-pair reads. The source study handled its data this way. A later analysis tallied approximately 87 million unique TCR beta chains across the 700 or so repertoires, and around 9.9 million of those chains were shared by two or more donors. A nearest-neighbor algorithm error-corrected the raw reads and collapsed the reads into unique sequences, merging closely related sequences to remove PCR and sequencing errors. To assign V, D and J gene segments, CDR3 sequences were aligned to IMGT reference sequences. Each retained sequence needed at least a six-nucleotide match to both a V gene segment and a J gene segment. A rearrangement counted as productive if the CDR3 had no stop codons and remained in frame with V and J, and every other rearrangement counted as non-productive. CDR3 was defined by IMGT convention, running from the second conserved V-encoded cysteine to the conserved J-encoded phenylalanine. In an earlier analysis of roughly 580 of the donors, sequences lacking an unambiguous match to a single V gene segment were excluded. An earlier analysis of several hundred of the donors called V segments functional above 56.7% productive rearrangements and segregating when the between-donor standard deviation exceeded 5%. A statistical classification framework was built to diagnose cytomegalovirus status from the catalog of TCR beta chain sequences. V and J gene assignment, in a later analysis, came from comparing TCR nucleotide sequences with IMGT/GENE-DB human TR gene sequences. In a later analysis, CDR3 sequences and most-parsimonious VDJ recombination scenarios were assigned using the TCRdist pipeline. A later analysis defined each TCR beta chain by its CDR3 amino acid sequence plus V-gene family, and excluded reads lacking a unique V-gene family. In a later analysis, 500 to 700 highly shared, low-generation-probability nucleotide sequences were removed to address suspected cross-contamination and a sequencing artifact. In a later analysis, a clonal expansion index was calculated for each public chain from normalized within-repertoire ranks of inferred template counts. Generation probabilities in a later analysis came from a VDJ recombination model fitted to out-of-frame rearrangements, and those results were checked against IGoR. In a later analysis, hypergeometric tests were used to score TCR-TCR, TCR-HLA and TCR-CMV co-occurrence, with a repertoire-size bias correction applied to TCR pairs. To estimate false discovery rates, a later analysis permuted the HLA or CMV assignments 20 times. In a later analysis, co-occurring TCRs were grouped with DBSCAN, and TCRdist sequence similarity was added when clustering was performed within HLA-allele-positive subsets. Repertoires with fewer than 30,000 or more than 120,000 public chains, plus five repertoires with anomalous nucleotide sharing, were excluded from co-occurrence clustering. TCRdb took over this immuneACCESS table, retaining in-frame rearrangements with V and J assigned. Such tables are incomplete; in checked studies, under half of the missing clones stem from an unresolved V gene, and the remainder is unexplained. V and J calls plus clone size are reproduced from that table; the DNA served to infer D and trimming. In this sample the table shows about 180,000 clones, 77% of which occur a single time. The top ten clonotypes cover less than 1.5% of the sample.

The investigation overall reported the following: A total of 150 to 200 TCR beta chains were listed by the study as associated with cytomegalovirus. The presence/absence analyses assumed that sequencing depth was roughly uniform across donors, and that assumption may not be true. In a later analysis, HLA-associated TCR beta chains showed more clonal expansion and lower generation probabilities than non-associated chains that were equally common. In an earlier analysis of about 600 of the donors, most TCR beta V segments appeared in productive rearrangements about 90% or about 30% of the time, broadly matching IMGT annotations. The sequencing pipeline was judged likely to have produced a cluster of highly shared sequence variants as a technical artifact. According to a later genetic analysis, donors in an Asian-associated ancestry cluster had fewer N-insertions in productive TCRs than the approximately 650-donor mean. Three of the identified cytomegalovirus-associated TCR beta chains were confirmed in vitro to be specific for cytomegalovirus antigens. A further reported finding was that TCR beta sequences accurately predicted the HLA-A and HLA-B alleles for most subjects in the first cohort. At a false discovery rate of 0.05, a later analysis linked fewer than 20,000 TCR beta sequences to specific HLA alleles. Because counts were too low, roughly 16 rarely observed V segments, including chromosome 9 orphons, were excluded from the earlier analysis of several hundred of the donors. Linkage disequilibrium might explain the correlated functional status among segregating V segments, but an unknown experimental factor could not be ruled out. The authors suggested that the approach could potentially be generalized to other disease states and immunological phenotypes. In this cohort, only TCR beta chains were sequenced, and detectable features were limited by the absence of alpha or paired-chain data. The classifier was reported to diagnose cytomegalovirus status with high specificity and sensitivity in both the original cohort and the validation cohort. Most TCR sequences were observed very rarely across donors, whereas some public TCRs were present in many individuals. When HLA alleles, especially DR and DQ, strongly co-occurred, TCR associations were difficult to assign to individual alleles. Most CMV-associated TCR beta chains appeared to be HLA-restricted in a later analysis, and the HLA associations seemed to be driven largely by CMV exposure. Some IMGT-functional V segments, including TRBV6-2 and TRBV6-3, could not be distinguished by the 87-base-pair reads and were therefore excluded. Because HLA typing was unavailable for some donors at each locus, only the typed subset was used in association tests. In a later analysis, TCR association rates were found to vary across HLA loci, with the most associated TCRs seen for DRB1 alleles and the fewest for HLA-C alleles. The only immune exposure information available for the cohort was CMV serostatus. An association between a missense DCLRE1C variant and V-gene and J-gene trimming of TCR beta chains was found in a later genetic analysis and replicated in an independent cohort. A later analysis reported that several top co-occurrence clusters appeared linked to parvovirus B19, influenza, CMV and Epstein-Barr virus.

In total, just over 650 healthy bone marrow donors made up the cohort. At the time of sampling, every cohort member was nominally healthy, though immune exposures that went unrecorded were likely present. The donor tested CMV seropositive and was one of the 289 seropositive cohort members. Each donor provided a peripheral blood sample, and peripheral blood mononuclear cells were used for TCR beta sequencing. Genomic DNA was extracted from the blood cell samples with the Qiagen DNeasy Blood Extraction Kit. Inclusive of the bounding cysteine and phenylalanine, the CDR3 is 14 residues long. This entry keeps only the CDR3 DNA: 42 bases, framed from base 1. Looking up the germline V gene (reference sequence) yields CDR1 LNHDA and CDR2 SQIVND. Deletion took 4 bases off V and 8 bases off J, with a span of 14 bases between the germline ends. This clone has just a few counts. It lacks a known antigen. No base quality information exists; no much larger clone differs at one position.

This TCR was sampled from a woman aged 30 to 39 in good health and CMV-seropositive. The V and J genes are TRBV19 and TRBJ1-4; the D gene assignment is ambiguous. The specimen sequenced was PBMCs. The nucleotide sequence reads TGTGCCAGTAGTACACGGACTTCCGGGGAAAAACTGTTTTTT. It is translated as CASSTRTSGEKLFF.